The rows below give T cell receptor beta chains drawn from one sample of a study of beta chain features in type 1 diabetes. Some clones are missing from TCRdb's copy, which holds only in-frame ones; the method was immunoSEQ multiplex PCR. This table has 550,000 to 850,000 clones, about an eighth appearing once. The sample comprised naive CD4+ T cells from blood. The origin of the receptors is a man younger than 35 with type 1 diabetes. CDR3s include the opening cysteine and the closing phenylalanine or tryptophan. The D gene is left open where the match is weak. Clone size appears in some rows only: once, few, many, or a class for an expanded clone.

V gene: TRBV5-6; D gene: TRBD1; J gene: TRBJ1-1; clone size: NA; CDR3 protein: CASSADRWGTEAFF; CDR3 DNA: TGTGCCAGCAGTGCGGACAGGTGGGGGACTGAAGCTTTCTTT
V gene: TRBV30; D gene: TRBD1; J gene: TRBJ1-4; clone size: few; CDR3 protein: CAWSVGPRGREKLFF; CDR3 DNA: TGTGCCTGGAGTGTAGGGCCCAGGGGGCGTGAAAAACTGTTTTTT
V gene: TRBV30; D gene: NA; J gene: TRBJ1-4; clone size: few; CDR3 protein: CAWSTATKEKLFF; CDR3 DNA: TGTGCCTGGAGTACGGCGACCAAAGAAAAACTGTTTTTT
V gene: TRBV6-1; D gene: NA; J gene: TRBJ2-5; clone size: NA; CDR3 protein: CASSSGRQETQYF; CDR3 DNA: TGTGCCAGCAGCTCGGGCAGACAAGAGACCCAGTACTTC
V gene: TRBV27; D gene: NA; J gene: TRBJ1-3; clone size: few; CDR3 protein: CASSPRTALSGNTIYF; CDR3 DNA: TGTGCCAGCAGTCCACGGACAGCCCTCTCTGGAAACACCATATATTTT
V gene: TRBV7-9; D gene: NA; J gene: TRBJ2-5; clone size: few; CDR3 protein: CASSLQWTQYF; CDR3 DNA: TGTGCCAGCAGCCTCCAATGGACCCAGTACTTC
V gene: TRBV11-2; D gene: NA; J gene: TRBJ2-6; clone size: NA; CDR3 protein: CASSSPRGASSGANVLTF; CDR3 DNA: TGTGCCAGCAGCTCCCCTCGGGGGGCCTCCTCTGGGGCCAACGTCCTGACTTTC
V gene: TRBV19; D gene: NA; J gene: TRBJ1-2; clone size: NA; CDR3 protein: CASSIKGAGGYGYTF; CDR3 DNA: TGTGCCAGTAGTATTAAGGGCGCTGGTGGCTATGGCTACACCTTC
V gene: TRBV25-1; D gene: NA; J gene: TRBJ1-1; clone size: NA; CDR3 protein: CATAPVGGEAFF; CDR3 DNA: TGTGCCACAGCCCCGGTCGGAGGTGAAGCTTTCTTT
V gene: TRBV30; D gene: TRBD1; J gene: TRBJ1-2; clone size: few; CDR3 protein: CAWSATGGFNYGYTF; CDR3 DNA: TGTGCCTGGAGCGCAACAGGGGGCTTCAACTATGGCTACACCTTC
V gene: TRBV9; D gene: NA; J gene: TRBJ2-1; clone size: NA; CDR3 protein: CASSSRTVTSSYNEQFF; CDR3 DNA: TGTGCCAGCAGCTCAAGGACAGTCACCTCCTCCTACAATGAGCAGTTCTTC
V gene: TRBV4-1; D gene: NA; J gene: TRBJ1-5; clone size: NA; CDR3 protein: CASSQAVGQGNQPQHF; CDR3 DNA: TGCGCCAGCAGCCAAGCAGTGGGCCAGGGGAATCAGCCCCAGCATTTT
V gene: TRBV19; D gene: TRBD1; J gene: TRBJ1-5; clone size: NA; CDR3 protein: CASSERTGGNQPQHF; CDR3 DNA: TGTGCCAGTAGTGAAAGGACAGGGGGCAATCAGCCCCAGCATTTT
V gene: TRBV15; D gene: NA; J gene: TRBJ2-7; clone size: NA; CDR3 protein: CATSRDPGRGYEQYF; CDR3 DNA: TGTGCCACCAGCAGAGATCCAGGCAGGGGCTACGAGCAGTACTTC
V gene: TRBV5-1; D gene: TRBD1; J gene: TRBJ1-1; clone size: few; CDR3 protein: CASSERTGGNTEAFF; CDR3 DNA: TGCGCCAGCAGCGAAAGGACAGGGGGAAACACTGAAGCTTTCTTT
V gene: TRBV25-1; D gene: NA; J gene: TRBJ1-1; clone size: few; CDR3 protein: CASSDPTNTEAFF; CDR3 DNA: TGTGCCAGCAGCGACCCCACGAACACTGAAGCTTTCTTT
V gene: TRBV2; D gene: NA; J gene: TRBJ2-1; clone size: NA; CDR3 protein: CARGQGYNEQFF; CDR3 DNA: TGTGCCAGAGGTCAGGGGTACAATGAGCAGTTCTTC
V gene: TRBV7-7; D gene: NA; J gene: TRBJ2-3; clone size: few; CDR3 protein: CASSPGRGFSDTQYF; CDR3 DNA: TGTGCTAGCAGTCCTGGACGGGGGTTCTCAGATACGCAGTATTTT
V gene: TRBV30; D gene: TRBD1; J gene: TRBJ1-1; clone size: few; CDR3 protein: CAGQGQGSTEAFF; CDR3 DNA: TGTGCCGGACAGGGACAGGGTAGCACTGAAGCTTTCTTT
V gene: TRBV25-1; D gene: TRBD1; J gene: TRBJ2-7; clone size: NA; CDR3 protein: CASSRDRSYEQYF; CDR3 DNA: TGTGCCAGCAGTAGGGACAGAAGCTACGAGCAGTACTTC
V gene: TRBV10-3; D gene: TRBD1; J gene: TRBJ2-7; clone size: NA; CDR3 protein: CAITHRTGDEQYF; CDR3 DNA: TGTGCCATCACCCATAGGACAGGGGACGAGCAGTACTTC
V gene: TRBV6-1; D gene: NA; J gene: TRBJ1-1; clone size: NA; CDR3 protein: CASRFHSDGDTEAFF; CDR3 DNA: TGTGCCAGCAGGTTCCATAGTGACGGGGACACTGAAGCTTTCTTT
V gene: TRBV30; D gene: NA; J gene: TRBJ1-5; clone size: NA; CDR3 protein: CAWSIGTRNQPQHF; CDR3 DNA: TGTGCCTGGAGTATCGGGACCCGCAATCAGCCCCAGCATTTT
V gene: TRBV6-1; D gene: TRBD1; J gene: TRBJ1-2; clone size: NA; CDR3 protein: CASSSQGPSPGYTF; CDR3 DNA: TGTGCCAGCAGTTCACAGGGGCCTTCGCCAGGCTACACCTTC
V gene: TRBV10-3; D gene: TRBD1; J gene: TRBJ2-7; clone size: few; CDR3 protein: CAISGQGILGEQYF; CDR3 DNA: TGTGCCATCAGTGGACAGGGAATTTTGGGCGAGCAGTACTTC
V gene: TRBV7-3; D gene: NA; J gene: TRBJ2-7; clone size: few; CDR3 protein: CASSLRPGRDYEQYF; CDR3 DNA: TGTGCCAGCAGCTTAAGACCGGGACGGGACTACGAGCAGTACTTC
V gene: TRBV14; D gene: NA; J gene: TRBJ2-3; clone size: NA; CDR3 protein: CASSQVTGGTDTQYF; CDR3 DNA: TGTGCCAGCAGCCAAGTTACCGGGGGCACAGATACGCAGTATTTT
V gene: TRBV19; D gene: NA; J gene: TRBJ1-1; clone size: NA; CDR3 protein: CASSLETGHMNTEAFF; CDR3 DNA: TGTGCCAGTAGTCTCGAGACGGGACACATGAACACTGAAGCTTTCTTT
V gene: TRBV29-1; D gene: TRBD2; J gene: TRBJ2-5; clone size: few; CDR3 protein: CSVFLAGARETQYF; CDR3 DNA: TGCAGCGTTTTCCTAGCGGGGGCGCGTGAGACCCAGTACTTC
V gene: TRBV30; D gene: TRBD1; J gene: TRBJ1-1; clone size: few; CDR3 protein: CAWRGQGAPEAFF; CDR3 DNA: TGTGCCTGGAGGGGACAGGGTGCGCCTGAAGCTTTCTTT
V gene: TRBV4-1; D gene: TRBD1; J gene: TRBJ2-7; clone size: NA; CDR3 protein: CASSQVFRQGIPYEQYF; CDR3 DNA: TGCGCCAGCAGCCAAGTATTTCGACAGGGGATTCCCTACGAGCAGTACTTC
V gene: TRBV4-1; D gene: NA; J gene: TRBJ2-5; clone size: NA; CDR3 protein: CASSWVLYETQYF; CDR3 DNA: TGCGCCAGCAGCTGGGTCCTCTACGAGACCCAGTACTTC
V gene: TRBV2; D gene: NA; J gene: TRBJ1-6; clone size: NA; CDR3 protein: CASSGTGQSPLHF; CDR3 DNA: TGTGCCAGCAGTGGGACTGGACAGAGCCCCCTCCACTTT
V gene: TRBV28; D gene: TRBD1; J gene: TRBJ1-1; clone size: few; CDR3 protein: CASRDRKYEAFF; CDR3 DNA: TGTGCCAGCAGGGACAGGAAATACGAAGCTTTCTTT
V gene: TRBV27; D gene: NA; J gene: TRBJ1-1; clone size: NA; CDR3 protein: CASSYTDRSTEAFF; CDR3 DNA: TGTGCCAGCAGCTATACGGACAGATCCACTGAAGCTTTCTTT
V gene: TRBV6-5; D gene: NA; J gene: TRBJ1-1; clone size: few; CDR3 protein: CASSTGVRGTEAFF; CDR3 DNA: TGTGCCAGCAGTACCGGGGTAAGGGGCACTGAAGCTTTCTTT
V gene: TRBV23-1; D gene: NA; J gene: TRBJ1-6; clone size: many; CDR3 protein: CASSDDLRDSPLHF; CDR3 DNA: TGCGCCAGCAGTGATGATCTCAGAGATTCACCCCTCCACTTT
V gene: TRBV2; D gene: NA; J gene: TRBJ1-1; clone size: NA; CDR3 protein: CASGFHGNTEAFF; CDR3 DNA: TGTGCCAGCGGATTCCATGGGAACACTGAAGCTTTCTTT
V gene: TRBV5-1; D gene: NA; J gene: TRBJ2-1; clone size: few; CDR3 protein: CASSLVTGSSYNEQFF; CDR3 DNA: TGCGCCAGCAGCTTGGTAACAGGTAGCTCCTACAATGAGCAGTTCTTC
V gene: TRBV7-2; D gene: TRBD1; J gene: TRBJ1-4; clone size: NA; CDR3 protein: CASSRQGQGALTNEKLFF; CDR3 DNA: TGTGCCAGCAGCCGACAGGGACAGGGGGCGCTGACTAATGAAAAACTGTTTTTT